One sample yielded the 22 T cell receptor beta chains listed below, sequenced in a study of blood T cell repertoires in COVID-19. Repertoires were generated with immunoSEQ multiplex PCR, while TCRdb's copy carries only in-frame clones and drops some. The sample has about 170,000 clones; more than 70% are singletons. The sample consisted of peripheral blood. The receptors stem from a woman older than 75 with active or convalescent COVID-19.

The gene calls are TRBV28 and TRBJ1-2, with D unclear. The CDR3 has 12 residues. Trimming shortened V by 7 bases and J by 8 bases, and 14 bases separated the two germline ends. Germline V gene lookup returns CDR1 MDHEN and CDR2 SYDVKM. CDR3 DNA: TGTGCCAGCATTACCCCCTCGGGGGGCTACACCTTC. Its translation: CASITPSGGYTF.

This clone has a handful of counts. The rearrangement uses TRBV9 and TRBJ2-2; possible D gene TRBD1, 5 bases. Germline V gives CDR1 SGDLS, CDR2 YYNGEE. CDR3 length equals 14 residues. V was pared by 3 bases and J by 2 bases, with 8 bases between. For the CDR3, the DNA is TGTGCCAGCAGCGGACAGCCCAACACCGGGGAGCTGTTTTTT. Its translation: CASSGQPNTGELFF.

The chain recombines TRBV21-1 with TRBJ2-6; the table's D call TRBD1 went unverified against the DNA. TRBV21-1 is annotated as a pseudogene. The CDR3 loop spans 19 amino acids. The CDR3 nucleotides read TGTGCCAGCAGCCCAGGGGACAGGGGGGAACTCTTCGGGGCCAACGTCCTGACTTTC. It is translated as CASSPGDRGELFGANVLTF.

The V and J genes are TRBV3-1 (or the pseudogene TRBV3-2) and TRBJ2-7, with 9 bases lining up with TRBD2. The trim removed 10 bases at V and 7 bases at J, leaving 17 bases unmatched. Germline V gene lookup returns CDR1 LGHDT and CDR2 YNNKEL (reference sequence). The CDR3 spans 15 residues. As DNA, the CDR3 is TGTGCCACCAGTTCTAGGGGAGCGGGAGGAGGGGAGCAGTACTTC. It codes for CATSSRGAGGGEQYF.

This clone showed up just once. The chain uses TRBV5-4 and TRBJ2-6, with 8 bases matching TRBD1. J was trimmed by 7 bases and V by 4 bases; bases with no gene match: 7. From germline, CDR1 is SGHNT and CDR2 YYREEE (reference sequence). There are 15 residues in the CDR3. The CDR3 coding sequence is TGTGCCAGCAGCCCGGAGGACAGGGCAGCCAACGTCCTGACTTTC. Protein sequence: CASSPEDRAANVLTF. Drawing the rest from reference TRBV5-4 and TRBJ2-6, the complete variable domain is ETGVTQSPTHLIKTRGQQVTLRCSSQSGHNTVSWYQQALGQGPQFIFQYYREEENGRGNFPPRFSGLQFPNYSSELNVNALELDDSALYLCASSPEDRAANVLTFGAGSRLTVL.

The rearrangement uses TRBV2 and TRBJ2-3, with 10 bases aligning to TRBD2. The CDR3 contains 17 residues. The V and J ends lost 7 bases and 4 bases, in that order; junction bases with no gene match: 14. Germline V lookup: CDR1 SNHLY, CDR2 FYNNEI. The CDR3 protein is CASTRLLSSGSADTQYF. CDR3 coding DNA: TGTGCCAGCACCCGATTATTGTCTAGCGGGAGTGCAGATACGCAGTATTTT.

This clone appeared a single time. The genes are TRBV28 and TRBJ2-2; the match to TRBD2 covers 9 bases. The CDR3 has 18 residues. Germline CDR1 reads MDHEN; CDR2 reads SYDVKM. V was pared by 4 bases and J by 3 bases, with 12 bases of the junction left unmatched. CDR3 in amino acids: CASSSLVAGVLDTGELFF. CDR3 in DNA: TGTGCCAGCAGTTCCCTGGTAGCGGGAGTACTGGACACCGGGGAGCTGTTTTTT.

The V gene is TRBV28, the J gene TRBJ2-7, with 8 bases fitting TRBD1. After removal of 4 bases from V and 4 bases from J, the junction contained 9 bases not matched to a gene. The V gene's germline CDR1 is MDHEN and CDR2 SYDVKM. This CDR3 has 15 amino acids. CDR3 residues: CASSSLGQAGYEQYF. The CDR3 DNA sequence: TGTGCCAGCAGTTCCTTGGGACAGGCTGGTTACGAGCAGTACTTC.

This sequence joins TRBV27 and TRBJ1-2; TRBD1 might be the D (6 bases). CDR1 is MNHEY and CDR2 is SMNVEV in the germline V gene (reference sequence). Trimming shortened V by 3 bases and J by 6 bases, and 11 bases separated the two germline ends. The CDR3 has 13 residues. The CDR3 is CASSFRGANGYTF. In nucleotides, the CDR3 is TGTGCCAGCAGTTTTCGGGGGGCGAATGGCTACACCTTC.

This chain joins TRBV3-1 (or the pseudogene TRBV3-2) and TRBJ1-2, with a weak D call TRBD1 (5 bases). Germline values: CDR1 LGHDT, CDR2 YNNKEL (reference sequence). V lost 4 bases and J 3 bases, leaving 12 bases between the germline ends. The CDR3 extends over 14 amino acids. The CDR3 here is CASSRRDLDYGYTF. The CDR3, as DNA: TGTGCCAGCAGCCGGAGGGACTTAGACTATGGCTACACCTTC.

The chain recombines TRBV19 with TRBJ2-1; TRBD2 aligns across 10 bases. V lost 2 bases and J lost 9; bases outside the gene matches: 7. The CDR3 loop spans 15 amino acids. Looked up from germline, CDR1 is LNHDA and CDR2 is SQIVND (reference sequence). The CDR3 coding sequence is TGTGCCAGTAGTATACTAGCGGGAGTCGGGGGTGAGCAGTTCTTC. Translating it yields CASSILAGVGGEQFF.

This clone is a singleton in its sample. The chain recombines TRBV5-6 with TRBJ1-1, with 8 bases that match TRBD1. The V gene end was trimmed by 4 bases and the J gene end by 4 bases; junction bases not matched to a gene: 12. CDR3 size: 16 residues. Germline loops: CDR1 SGHDT, CDR2 YYEEEE. CDR3 bases: TGTGCCAGCAGCCCCTTGGGTACCACAGGGGGCACTGAAGCTTTCTTT. Protein: CASSPLGTTGGTEAFF.

This chain joins TRBV7-3 and TRBJ2-1, with 9 nucleotides matching TRBD2. V trimming: 2 bases; J trimming: 0 bases; junction bases outside the gene matches: 5. The germline CDR1 and CDR2 sequences are SGHTA and FQGTGA. The CDR3 has 17 amino acids. The CDR3 spells CASSLFNSGSSYNEQFF. DNA of the CDR3: TGTGCCAGCAGCTTATTCAATAGCGGGAGCTCCTACAATGAGCAGTTCTTC. Full variable domain (rest looked up from reference TRBV7-3 and TRBJ2-1): GAGVSQTPSNKVTEKGKYVELRCDPISGHTALYWYRQSLGQGPEFLIYFQGTGAADDSGLPNDRFFAVRPEGSVSTLKIQRTERGDSAVYLCASSLFNSGSSYNEQFFGPGTRLTVL.

The chain combines TRBV28 with TRBJ2-1, with 8 bases aligning to TRBD1. Germline loops: CDR1 MDHEN, CDR2 SYDVKM. The CDR3 sequence is 14 residues long. V trimming: 9 bases; J trimming: 5 bases; junction bases outside the gene matches: 9. This chain's CDR3 is CASKRQGQDNEQFF. The CDR3 nucleotides read TGTGCCAGTAAAAGACAGGGGCAGGACAATGAGCAGTTCTTC. The full variable domain, with the rest looked up from reference TRBV28 and TRBJ2-1, is DVKVTQSSRYLVKRTGEKVFLECVQDMDHENMFWYRQDPGLGLRLIYFSYDVKMKEKGDIPEGYSVSREKKERFSLILESASTNQTSMYLCASKRQGQDNEQFFGPGTRLTVL.

In this sample, this clone turned up once. The chain combines TRBV5-1 with TRBJ1-2, with D possibly TRBD1 on 5 matching bases. Germline V CDR1 and CDR2: SGHRS, YFSETQ. This CDR3 comprises 13 residues. Between the trimmed V and J ends, which lost 2 bases and 3 bases, there was a span of 8 bases. CDR3 amino acids: CASSFQGDYGYTF. CDR3 coding DNA: TGCGCCAGCAGCTTTCAGGGCGACTATGGCTACACCTTC. Together with reference TRBV5-1 and TRBJ1-2, the CDR3 gives the full variable domain: KAGVTQTPRYLIKTRGQQVTLSCSPISGHRSVSWYQQTPGQGLQFLFEYFSETQRNKGNFPGRFSGRQFSNSRSEMNVSTLELGDSALYLCASSFQGDYGYTFGSGTRLTVV.

The chain is built from TRBV7-8 and TRBJ1-4; D perhaps matches TRBD1 (6 bases). The CDR3 consists of 17 residues. Germline CDR1 is SGHVS and CDR2 is FQNEAQ. Between the trimmed V and J ends, which lost 4 bases and 6 bases, there was a span of 21 bases. The CDR3 DNA sequence: TGTGCCAGCAGCTCAGCCTTCCTCAGGGGAACGGATGAAAAACTGTTTTTT. It codes for CASSSAFLRGTDEKLFF.

The chain employs TRBV11-2 and TRBJ1-2; 8 positions match TRBD1. The CDR3 has 13 residues. Germline values: CDR1 SGHAT, CDR2 FQNNGV. J lost 8 bases, V lost 3 bases, and 5 bases had no gene match. The CDR3 sequence is CASSLDRDRGYTF. The DNA of the CDR3 is TGTGCCAGCAGCTTGGACAGGGACAGGGGCTACACCTTC.

This rearrangement joins TRBV4-1 to TRBJ2-7, with TRBD1 as a possible D gene (5 bases). The germline V and J ends were trimmed by 1 base and 9 bases, with 7 bases remaining between them. Germline CDR1 and CDR2: MGHRA and YSYEKL. The CDR3 is 11 residues long. CDR3 DNA sequence: TGCGCCAGCAGCCAAGTCGACAGGCAGTACTTC. Amino acids: CASSQVDRQYF.

This chain joins TRBV7-3 and TRBJ1-6; D call uncertain. CDR3 length: 14 amino acids. V dropped 5 bases and J dropped 9 bases, with 14 bases sitting between them. CDR1 SGHTA and CDR2 FQGTGA come from the germline V gene. CDR3: CASSLNRIGSPLHF. DNA for the CDR3: TGTGCCAGCAGCCTGAACCGCATCGGTTCACCCCTCCACTTT.

This clone showed up just a few times. The chain joins TRBV5-1 to TRBJ1-5; D is unresolved. The length of the CDR3 is 13 residues. Per the germline V gene, CDR1 is SGHRS and CDR2 is YFSETQ. Deletions cut 1 base from V and 4 bases from J, with 6 bases between. Here the CDR3 DNA reads TGCGCCAGCAGCTTGTCCGGGAATCAGCCCCAGCATTTT. This codes for CASSLSGNQPQHF.

CDR3 protein: CASSPVGLAGGSGGEQFF. In DNA, the CDR3 is TGTGCCAGCTCACCTGTGGGACTAGCGGGAGGCTCGGGCGGTGAGCAGTTCTTC. This chain joins TRBV18 and TRBJ2-1, with 15 bases aligning to TRBD2. The V segment lost 3 bases and the J segment 9 bases; nucleotides outside the gene matches: 12. The CDR3 spans 18 residues. Per the germline V gene, CDR1 is KGHSH and CDR2 is LQKENI.

This clone was seen more than once but under ten times. The V gene is TRBV6-6, the J gene TRBJ1-6; 8 positions match TRBD1. From germline, CDR1 is MNHNY and CDR2 SVGAGI (reference sequence). V shed 6 bases, J shed 10 bases, and the junction held 2 bases outside the gene matches. This CDR3 region has 12 residues. CDR3: CASRRQGSPLHF. The CDR3 region has the DNA TGTGCCAGCAGGCGACAGGGGTCACCCCTCCACTTT.